Listed below are T cell receptor beta chains from one sample, sequenced in a study of cytomegalovirus exposure and HLA in healthy donors. Some clones are missing from TCRdb's copy, which holds only in-frame ones; the method was immunoSEQ multiplex PCR. This sample carries tens of thousands of clones, nearly 96% of them seen once, and the ten largest clones take roughly 4.3%. The specimen was PBMCs. The receptors were sampled from a woman between 18 and 29 years old in good health and CMV-seropositive. Each CDR3 is given with its conserved first and last residue. The order of the fields is J gene, D gene, V gene, CDR3 length, clone size, CDR3 protein, CDR3 DNA. D genes are given only for firm matches. For some rows the clone size is stated as once, few or many, or as a class when expanded; others skip it.

>TRBJ2-3|TRBD1|TRBV4-3|18|-
CASSQVVGNRGTTDTQYF
TGCGCCAGCAGCCAAGTGGTAGGGAACAGGGGAACCACAGATACGCAGTATTTT
>TRBJ1-3|-|TRBV9|14|-
CASSAGPPLRDIYF
TGTGCCAGCAGCGCAGGTCCTCCCCTCCGGGACATATATTTT
>TRBJ1-4|TRBD1|TRBV7-9|14|-
CASSLTGTNEKLFF
TGTGCCAGCAGCTTGACAGGGACTAATGAAAAACTGTTTTTT
>TRBJ1-5|TRBD1|TRBV7-8|16|-
CASSPDRVGQNQPQHF
TGTGCCAGCAGCCCGGACAGGGTAGGACAAAATCAGCCCCAGCATTTT
>TRBJ2-7|-|TRBV5-6|14|-
CASSFSSGPYEQYF
TGTGCCAGCAGCTTCAGTAGCGGACCCTACGAGCAGTACTTC
>TRBJ2-3|TRBD2|TRBV28|16|-
CASRERLAGGGDTQYF
TGTGCCAGCAGGGAGAGGCTAGCGGGAGGGGGTGATACGCAGTATTTT
>TRBJ1-2|-|TRBV15|17|-
CATSRDFFTDSNYGYTF
TGTGCCACCAGCAGAGATTTTTTTACGGACAGTAACTATGGCTACACCTTC
>TRBJ1-3|-|TRBV28|16|-
CASSLNDIFSGNTIYF
TGTGCCAGCAGCCTTAACGACATTTTCTCTGGAAACACCATATATTTT
>TRBJ2-1|TRBD2|TRBV18|18|-
CASSPGRGILGPYNEQFF
TGTGCCAGCTCACCAGGGAGGGGAATACTAGGCCCCTACAATGAGCAGTTCTTC
>TRBJ2-1|-|TRBV4-3|15|-
CASSSGHDAMHEQFF
TGCGCCAGCAGCTCCGGACATGACGCTATGCATGAGCAGTTCTTC
>TRBJ2-7|-|TRBV28|12|-
CASSYLAYEQYF
TGTGCCAGCAGTTACCTAGCTTACGAGCAGTACTTC
>TRBJ2-1|TRBD2|TRBV6-6|16|-
CASSYSVAGPNNEQFF
TGTGCCAGCAGTTACTCGGTAGCGGGGCCTAACAATGAGCAGTTCTTC
>TRBJ2-2|-|TRBV2|12|-
CAIRGGSGELFF
TGTGCCATTAGGGGGGGTTCCGGGGAGCTGTTTTTT
>TRBJ2-3|TRBD2|TRBV6-5|15|-
CASSFGGSGSDTQYF
TGTGCCAGCAGTTTTGGCGGGAGCGGATCAGATACGCAGTATTTT
>TRBJ2-1|TRBD1|TRBV6-5|16|-
CASSYRAGGSYNEQFF
TGTGCCAGCAGTTATCGGGCAGGGGGTTCCTACAATGAGCAGTTCTTC
>TRBJ2-1|-|TRBV4-1|16|-
CASSHVWGLAYNEQFF
TGCGCCAGCAGCCACGTATGGGGACTGGCCTACAATGAGCAGTTCTTC
>TRBJ2-2|-|TRBV18|19|few
CASSATGQGGRSNTGELFF
TGTGCCAGCTCAGCCACGGGACAAGGGGGAAGAAGTAACACCGGGGAGCTGTTTTTT
>TRBJ2-3|TRBD2|TRBV6-4|18|-
CASSPGTSGRVSTDTQYF
TGTGCCAGCAGTCCCGGGACTAGCGGGAGGGTGAGCACAGATACGCAGTATTTT
>TRBJ1-1|TRBD1|TRBV15|16|-
CATSRDPIQGANEAFF
TGTGCCACCAGCAGAGACCCCATACAGGGGGCTAATGAAGCTTTCTTT
>TRBJ2-7|-|TRBV5-4|15|-
CASSLERMSSYEQYF
TGTGCCAGCAGCTTAGAGCGTATGAGCTCCTACGAGCAGTACTTC